These 14 T cell receptor beta chains were all obtained from the same sample, sequenced in a study of siplizumab effects on memory and regulatory T cells. Using immunoSEQ multiplex PCR, the repertoire was profiled, and TCRdb retains in-frame clones only, with some absent. The sample consists of 70,000 to 90,000 clones, 85% to 90% of them appearing once. Sequenced: CD4+ T cells sorted from blood. The receptors here all came from a human donor in good health.

V and J are TRBV6-1 and TRBJ1-2, with TRBD1 matching over 10 bases. CDR3 length equals 15 residues. Per the germline V gene, CDR1 is MNHNS and CDR2 is SASEGT. With V trimmed by 7 bases and J by 2 bases, 7 bases remained unmatched. The CDR3 region has the DNA TGTGCCAGCATTAGACAGGGGGCTGGGAACTATGGCTACACCTTC. Encoded protein: CASIRQGAGNYGYTF.

This rearrangement joins TRBV5-1 to TRBJ2-5; 11 bases are a match to TRBD1. The germline CDR1 and CDR2 sequences are SGHRS and YFSETQ. V shed 4 bases and J 5 bases; nucleotides not matched to a gene: 7. The CDR3 spans 15 residues. CDR3 sequence (DNA): TGCGCCAGCAGCGTCGGGGACAGGGGGGACGAGACCCAGTACTTC. It yields the protein CASSVGDRGDETQYF.

The chain uses TRBV6-5 and TRBJ1-5, with D unresolved. Per the germline V gene, CDR1 is MNHEY and CDR2 is SVGAGI. The V and J ends lost 2 bases and 3 bases respectively, with 8 bases between them. This CDR3 spans 14 amino acids. Here the CDR3 reads CASSYSQFNQPQHF. CDR3 in DNA: TGTGCCAGCAGTTACAGCCAGTTCAATCAGCCCCAGCATTTT.

The chain carries TRBV30 and TRBJ2-7; D ambiguous. The V end was cut by 8 bases, the J end by 6 bases, with 20 bases between. The CDR3 loop spans 13 amino acids. Germline V gives CDR1 GTSNPN, CDR2 SVGIG (reference sequence). CDR3 bases: TGTGCCATTGCCGGGCCGGTATTCGGCGAGCAGTACTTC. Translated, it gives CAIAGPVFGEQYF.

The V and J genes are TRBV11-3 and TRBJ2-1, with a tentative D call TRBD2 (6 bases). The CDR3 covers 15 residues. The V gene's germline CDR1 is SGHNT and CDR2 YENEEA. Trimming took 0 bases from V and 10 from J, leaving 16 bases between them. The CDR3 nucleotides are TGTGCCAGCAGCTTAGATCCCCTAGCGTCGGGCGAGCAGTTCTTC. It translates to CASSLDPLASGEQFF.

CDR3 nucleotides: TGCGCCAGCAGCTTGACCGGGAGGGAGTACAATGAGCAGTTCTTC. Its translation is CASSLTGREYNEQFF. The gene calls are TRBV5-1 and TRBJ2-1, with 8 positions matching TRBD2. V shed 1 base and J 4 bases; nucleotides not matched to a gene: 4. Germline assignment: CDR1 SGHRS and CDR2 YFSETQ. This CDR3 has 15 amino acids.

This clone has only a few counts. The chain uses TRBV6-1 and TRBJ1-5; unclear D gene. CDR1 MNHNS and CDR2 SASEGT come from the germline V gene. Trimming cost V 2 bases and J 9 bases, with 11 bases left between them. The CDR3 is made up of 13 amino acids. The CDR3 DNA is TGTGCCAGCAGTGAAATGAGAGATTTGCCCCAGCATTTT. Encoded protein: CASSEMRDLPQHF.

As for this clone: Other nucleotide sequences in the sample specify the same CDR3. The chain employs TRBV27 and TRBJ1-2, with unresolved D. The CDR3 consists of 13 residues. Per germline, CDR1 MNHEY and CDR2 SMNVEV (reference sequence). With 3 bases removed from V and 0 bases from J, the gap between germline ends came to 5 bases. CDR3 coding DNA: TGTGCCAGCAGTTTTAGGGCTAACTATGGCTACACCTTC. Translated, it gives CASSFRANYGYTF.

This clone appeared a single time. The J gene is TRBJ1-1, the V gene TRBV6-6, with 10 bases matching TRBD1. Per the germline V gene, CDR1 is MNHNY and CDR2 is SVGAGI (reference sequence). Trimming cost V 5 bases and J 2 bases; bases outside gene matches: 8. The CDR3 spans 16 residues. The CDR3 is CASSHGTGEGNTEAFF. The CDR3 nucleotides are TGTGCCAGCAGTCACGGGACAGGGGAAGGAAACACTGAAGCTTTCTTT.

The CDR3 sequence is CASTGTGNSGNTIYF. CDR3 DNA sequence: TGTGCCAGTACCGGGACAGGGAACTCTGGAAACACCATATATTTT. The gene calls are TRBV19 and TRBJ1-3; 9 bases fit TRBD1. Per the germline V gene, CDR1 is LNHDA and CDR2 is SQIVND (reference sequence). The V and J ends lost 7 bases and 0 bases, in that order; junction bases with no gene match: 4. CDR3 size: 15 residues.

The chain links TRBV27 to TRBJ2-4; 8 bases are shared with TRBD1. Germline lookup yields CDR1 MNHEY and CDR2 SMNVEV (reference sequence). V dropped 3 bases and J dropped 6; count of bases not matched to a gene: 4. The CDR3 is made up of 14 amino acids. The CDR3 sequence: CASSLDRAGNIQYF. In DNA, the CDR3 is TGTGCCAGCAGTTTGGACAGGGCGGGAAACATTCAGTACTTC.

The chain employs TRBV11-3 and TRBJ1-1; tentatively, D is TRBD1 (5 bases). The V end lost 1 base, the J end lost 6 bases, and 6 bases lay between the germline ends. Germline CDR1 reads SGHNT; CDR2 reads YENEEA. CDR3 length: 12 residues. The CDR3, as DNA: TGTGCCAGCAGCTTAGGGGACTCTGAAGCTTTCTTT. This codes for CASSLGDSEAFF.

The chain links TRBV11-2 to TRBJ2-6; D is undetermined. In germline, CDR1 is SGHAT, CDR2 FQNNGV. This CDR3 is 13 amino acids long. V was clipped by 5 bases and J by 2 bases, with 4 bases between them. The CDR3 spells CASSPPGANVLTF. The CDR3, as DNA: TGTGCCAGCAGCCCCCCTGGGGCCAACGTCCTGACTTTC.

The chain employs TRBV5-4 and TRBJ1-2; D is unresolved. The germline V gene has CDR1 SGHNT and CDR2 YYREEE (reference sequence). V was shortened by 5 bases and J by 4 bases, with 12 bases between the two germline ends. There are 13 residues in the CDR3. The CDR3 reads CASSSPTTYGYTF. Written as DNA, the CDR3 is TGTGCCAGCAGTTCGCCGACGACCTATGGCTACACCTTC. The variable domain in full, completed from reference TRBV5-4 and TRBJ1-2, reads ETGVTQSPTHLIKTRGQQVTLRCSSQSGHNTVSWYQQALGQGPQFIFQYYREEENGRGNFPPRFSGLQFPNYSSELNVNALELDDSALYLCASSSPTTYGYTFGSGTRLTVV.